A single sample is the source of the 18 T cell receptor beta chains below, sequenced in a study of T-cell memory formation after mild COVID-19. A single record per CDR3 protein comes from TCRdb applying MiXCR to the 5' RACE reads. Of approximately 340,000 distinct CDR3 sequences listed, approximately 15% are singletons. Sequencing was done on a sample of PBMCs or a T cell subset sorted from them (not recorded which). The source of these receptors is a man aged 18-30 years who had mild COVID-19 (a few samples of this study predate the infection). Cell type and time point are not known.

This chain links TRBV12-3 or TRBV12-4 with TRBJ2-1, with 10 bases lining up with TRBD2. CDR3 size: 14 residues. Trimming cost V 2 bases and J 10 bases; bases outside gene matches: 5. This CDR3 reads CASSLTSGAKEQFF. CDR3 bases: TGTGCCAGCAGTTTAACTAGCGGGGCAAAGGAGCAGTTCTTC.

This chain links TRBV11-1 with TRBJ2-7; 9 nucleotides match TRBD1. Germline V gene sequence: CDR1 SGHAT, CDR2 FQDESV (reference sequence). V was clipped by 8 bases and J by 1 base; unmatched bases: 12. This CDR3 comprises 16 residues. This CDR3 reads CASVPGGTGSSYEQYF. As DNA, the CDR3 is TGTGCCAGCGTGCCTGGGGGGACAGGGTCGTCCTACGAGCAGTACTTC.

This chain uses TRBV7-9 with TRBJ2-2, with 12 bases identical to TRBD2. The germline gives CDR1 SEHNR, CDR2 FQNEAQ (reference sequence). This CDR3 has 16 amino acids. Trimming took 2 bases from V and 5 from J; bases not matched to a gene: 3. The CDR3 coding sequence is TGTGCCAGCAGCTTAAAGACTAGCGGGGGAACCGGGGAGCTGTTTTTT. Its translation is CASSLKTSGGTGELFF. The full variable domain, with the rest looked up from reference TRBV7-9 and TRBJ2-2, is DTGVSQNPRHKITKRGQNVTFRCDPISEHNRLYWYRQTLGQGPEFLTYFQNEAQLEKSRLLSDRFSAERPKGSFSTLEIQRTEQGDSAMYLCASSLKTSGGTGELFFGEGSRLTVL.

This chain links TRBV6-2 or TRBV6-3 with TRBJ2-1; 8 nucleotides match TRBD2. This CDR3 has 15 residues. V dropped 4 bases and J dropped 5; count of bases not matched to a gene: 7. The V gene's germline CDR1 is MNHEY and CDR2 SVGEGT. CDR3 region: CASSFFAGGNNEQFF. The CDR3 region has the DNA TGTGCCAGCAGTTTTTTTGCGGGGGGCAACAATGAGCAGTTCTTC.

This clonotype has a handful of counts. The chain has TRBV7-2 and TRBJ1-2; possible D gene TRBD1, 5 bases. The CDR3 covers 15 residues. V was cut by 5 bases and J by 8 bases, with 21 bases left in between. Looked up from germline, CDR1 is SGHTA and CDR2 is FQGNSA. CDR3 protein: CASSPSLRVSSGYTF. CDR3 nucleotides: TGTGCCAGCAGCCCTTCCCTCAGGGTCTCCAGCGGCTACACCTTC.

The chain employs TRBV10-3 and TRBJ1-5, with 12 bases fitting TRBD1. The length of the CDR3 is 17 residues. Germline trimming cut 3 bases from V and 4 bases from J; bases unmatched to any gene: 7. The germline gives CDR1 ENHRY, CDR2 SYGVKD. CDR3 protein: CAISDPGTGGRNQPQHF. In DNA form, the CDR3 reads TGTGCCATCAGTGATCCCGGGACAGGGGGCAGAAATCAGCCCCAGCATTTT.

This clonotype has a handful of counts. The chain couples TRBV7-3 to TRBJ2-6; D possibly uses TRBD1 or TRBD2 (6 bases each). Germline V CDR1 and CDR2: SGHTA, FQGTGA. V lost 5 bases and J 4 bases, leaving 27 bases between the germline ends. The CDR3 is 20 residues long. The CDR3 DNA follows: TGTGCCAGCAGCCCCCGTTCGTTGGGGGGCATATCTCCCGGGGCCAACGTCCTGACTTTC. Translated, it gives CASSPRSLGGISPGANVLTF.

The chain joins TRBV20-1 to TRBJ1-5, with 10 bases fitting TRBD1. Germline lookup yields CDR1 DFQATT and CDR2 SNEGSKA (reference sequence). Trimming took 6 bases from V and 5 from J; bases not matched to a gene: 4. CDR3 length: 13 residues. The CDR3 protein is CSALTGGDQPQHF. The CDR3 DNA sequence: TGCAGTGCCCTGACAGGGGGCGATCAGCCCCAGCATTTT.

The chain is built from TRBV10-3 and TRBJ2-7; no reliable D call. The CDR3 totals 14 residues. Trimming pared 4 bases from V and 0 bases from J, leaving 10 bases between. Germline CDR1 and CDR2: ENHRY and SYGVKD. Here the CDR3 DNA reads TGTGCCATCAGTGCCACAGCGAGCTCCTACGAGCAGTACGTC. Translated: CAISATASSYEQYV.

This sequence joins TRBV5-1 and TRBJ2-3; no clear D. The V gene's germline CDR1 is SGHRS and CDR2 YFSETQ. V dropped 7 bases and J dropped 2 bases, with 8 bases sitting between them. The CDR3 length is 12 residues. CDR3 sequence: CASAENTDTQYF. CDR3 nucleotides: TGCGCCAGCGCGGAGAACACAGATACGCAGTATTTT. Full variable domain (rest looked up from reference TRBV5-1 and TRBJ2-3): KAGVTQTPRYLIKTRGQQVTLSCSPISGHRSVSWYQQTPGQGLQFLFEYFSETQRNKGNFPGRFSGRQFSNSRSEMNVSTLELGDSALYLCASAENTDTQYFGPGTRLTVL.

The V call is TRBV9, the J call TRBJ1-2; tentatively, D is TRBD1 (5 bases). The CDR3 is made up of 13 amino acids. Germline V gene lookup returns CDR1 SGDLS and CDR2 YYNGEE. V lost 6 bases to trimming and J lost 6 bases, with 15 bases between them. CDR3 sequence (DNA): TGTGCCAGCACCCGCGGCGGGGGGGATGGCTACACCTTC. The encoded protein is CASTRGGGDGYTF.

The chain joins TRBV20-1 to TRBJ2-5, with D possibly matching TRBD1 (6 bases). Germline V CDR1 and CDR2: DFQATT, SNEGSKA (reference sequence). The CDR3 extends over 14 amino acids. V was clipped by 1 base and J by 2 bases, with 11 bases between them. The CDR3 sequence is CSARVSGDQETQYF. CDR3 coding DNA: TGCAGTGCTAGAGTCTCAGGGGATCAAGAGACCCAGTACTTC.

This chain links TRBV5-6 with TRBJ1-1; D not resolved. Trimming removed 5 bases at V and 2 bases at J, with 22 bases between. This CDR3 is built from 17 residues. Germline CDR1 and CDR2: SGHDT and YYEEEE. The CDR3 region is CASSNPLLFDGNTEAFF. The DNA of the CDR3 is TGTGCCAGCAGTAATCCGCTACTATTCGACGGAAACACTGAAGCTTTCTTT.

This clonotype was picked up many times. The chain has TRBV4-2 and TRBJ2-6; D gene ambiguous. V was cut by 0 bases and J by 0 bases, with 6 bases left in between. There are 16 residues in the CDR3. Germline CDR1 is LGHNA and CDR2 is YNFKEQ. CDR3 amino acids: CASSQDTGSGANVLTF. CDR3 coding DNA: TGTGCCAGCAGCCAAGATACCGGCTCTGGGGCCAACGTCCTGACTTTC.

This clonotype was seen only a few times. The chain recombines TRBV4-2 with TRBJ2-3; TRBD2 matches 16 bases. Germline lookup yields CDR1 LGHNA and CDR2 YNFKEQ. V lost 4 bases to trimming and J lost 1 base; unmatched junction nucleotides: 5. This CDR3 has 18 residues. In nucleotides, the CDR3 is TGTGCCAGCAGCCCGGGACTAGCGGGGGGGTCGGGCACAGATACGCAGTATTTT. Protein sequence: CASSPGLAGGSGTDTQYF.

This clonotype has more than one count but fewer than ten. CDR3 loop: CASSESQGDRNEQFF. The CDR3 bases are TGCGCCAGCAGTGAGAGCCAGGGAGATAGAAATGAGCAGTTCTTC. The rearrangement links TRBV10-1 to TRBJ2-1; D may be TRBD1 or TRBD2 (5 bases each). CDR3 length: 15 residues. The germline gives CDR1 WNHNN, CDR2 SYGVQD (reference sequence). Trimming pared 2 bases from V and 7 bases from J, leaving 15 bases between.

The V gene is TRBV20-1, the J gene TRBJ2-5, with TRBD1 identical over 9 bases. The J segment lost 2 bases and the V segment lost 4 bases, leaving 8 bases of the junction unmatched. In germline, CDR1 is DFQATT, CDR2 SNEGSKA (reference sequence). The CDR3 runs 15 residues. The CDR3 DNA sequence: TGCAGTGCTATCTCACCCGGGACAGGGCAAGAGACCCAGTACTTC. Its translation: CSAISPGTGQETQYF.

This clonotype has a handful of counts. This chain uses TRBV5-1 with TRBJ2-7; the D gene is possibly TRBD2 (6 bases). The V gene lost 0 bases and the J gene lost 7 bases, with 14 bases spanning the gap. The CDR3 has 14 amino acids. Germline assignment: CDR1 SGHRS and CDR2 YFSETQ. CDR3 sequence reads: CASSLEGTAGEQYV. The DNA of the CDR3 is TGCGCCAGCAGCTTGGAAGGGACTGCGGGGGAGCAGTACGTC.